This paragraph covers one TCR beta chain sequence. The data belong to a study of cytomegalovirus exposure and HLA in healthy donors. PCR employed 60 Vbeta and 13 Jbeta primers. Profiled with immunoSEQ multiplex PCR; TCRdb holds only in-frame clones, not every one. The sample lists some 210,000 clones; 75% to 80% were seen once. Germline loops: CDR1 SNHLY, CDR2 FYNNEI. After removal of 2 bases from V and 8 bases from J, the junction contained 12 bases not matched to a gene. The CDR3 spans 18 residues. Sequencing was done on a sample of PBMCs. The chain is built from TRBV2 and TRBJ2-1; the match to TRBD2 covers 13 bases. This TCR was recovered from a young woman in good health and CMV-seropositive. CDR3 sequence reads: CASSEPPPGLAGVDEQFF. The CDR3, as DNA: TGTGCCAGCAGTGAACCCCCCCCTGGACTAGCGGGAGTAGATGAGCAGTTCTTC.